These 20 T cell receptor beta chains came from one sample sequenced in a study of blood T cells in healthy people across ages. A second PCR of roughly 6 to 12 cycles used a sample-barcoded 5' primer and a J-beta primer mix. TCRdb redid the calling of the 5' RACE reads with MiXCR, one entry per CDR3 protein. The table has under 950,000 distinct CDR3 sequences, about 20% seen once. Sequenced material: blood. All receptors derive from a man in his 70s in good health.

The CDR3, as DNA: TGCGCCAGCAGCTTGGGAGGAGATAGCACAGATACGCAGTATTTT. It encodes CASSLGGDSTDTQYF. The chain links TRBV5-1 to TRBJ2-3; D is undetermined. V shed 0 bases and J shed 0 bases, with 8 bases lying between them. The CDR3 extends over 15 amino acids. CDR1 SGHRS and CDR2 YFSETQ come from the germline V gene.

The V gene is TRBV20-1, the J gene TRBJ1-2; the D is unclear. V was shortened by 8 bases and J by 2 bases, with 9 bases between the two germline ends. This CDR3 is built from 11 residues. Germline V lookup: CDR1 DFQATT, CDR2 SNEGSKA (reference sequence). As DNA, the CDR3 is TGCAGTCCCGGGCCGAACTATGGCTACACCTTC. Amino acid sequence: CSPGPNYGYTF.

In its sample, this clonotype was seen a few times. V is TRBV5-8 and J is TRBJ1-4; 12 bases map to TRBD1. This CDR3 is built from 15 residues. Germline V CDR1 and CDR2: SGHTS, YDEGEE. The junction had 4 bases not matched to a gene; V was cut back by 3 bases and J by 7 bases. CDR3 in DNA: TGTGCCAGCAGCTGGGGACAGGGGGCAAGTGAAAAACTGTTTTTT. Its translation is CASSWGQGASEKLFF. Filled out from reference TRBV5-8 and TRBJ1-4, the complete variable domain reads EAGVTQSPTHLIKTRGQQATLRCSPISGHTSVYWYQQALGLGLQFLLWYDEGEERNRGNFPPRFSGRQFPNYSSELNVNALELEDSALYLCASSWGQGASEKLFFGSGTQLSVL.

The count of this clonotype is one. The chain combines TRBV30 with TRBJ2-5; D is ambiguous. The CDR3 is 11 residues long. V shed 2 bases and J shed 7 bases, with 8 bases lying between them. The germline V gene has CDR1 GTSNPN and CDR2 SVGIG (reference sequence). The CDR3, as DNA: TGTGCCTGGAGTAACCAAAGGACCCAGTACTTC. It specifies CAWSNQRTQYF.

In this sample, this clonotype turned up a few times. The gene calls are TRBV20-1 and TRBJ1-2; possibly TRBD1 for D (6 bases). Trimming removed 5 bases from V and 8 bases from J, with 15 bases in between. Germline CDR1 and CDR2: DFQATT and SNEGSKA (reference sequence). This CDR3 has 12 residues. The CDR3 coding sequence is TGCAGTGCTGCCAGGGGAGAAAGAGGCTACACCTTC. This gives the protein CSAARGERGYTF.

This rearrangement joins TRBV5-1 to TRBJ2-3, with D possibly called TRBD1 or TRBD2 (6 bases each). CDR3 length: 14 amino acids. The germline CDR1 and CDR2 sequences are SGHRS and YFSETQ. The V end was cut by 1 base, the J end by 5 bases, with 11 bases between. The CDR3 DNA follows: TGCGCCAGCAGCTTGCCCGGGGGCCGAGATACGCAGTATTTT. Its translation is CASSLPGGRDTQYF.

This clonotype has just a few counts. The V call is TRBV5-1, the J call TRBJ1-1, with a possible D match to TRBD1 (5 bases). The V end was cut by 0 bases, the J end by 0 bases, with 9 bases between. Germline loops: CDR1 SGHRS, CDR2 YFSETQ. The CDR3 runs to 15 residues. CDR3 nucleotide sequence: TGCGCCAGCAGCTTGGAAGGACACATGAACACTGAAGCTTTCTTT. This sequence encodes CASSLEGHMNTEAFF.

This clonotype was observed at least ten times. Written as DNA, the CDR3 is TGTGCCAGCAGCCCCGCAGCTAGCGGTCAAGAGACCCAGTACTTC. Its protein is CASSPAASGQETQYF. The chain combines TRBV7-6 with TRBJ2-5; 7 bases align to TRBD2. V was pared by 5 bases and J by 2 bases, with 8 bases of the junction left unmatched. The CDR3 has 15 residues. The germline CDR1 and CDR2 sequences are SGHVS and FNYEAQ.

This rearrangement joins TRBV10-3 to TRBJ1-2; maybe TRBD1 (5 bases). V lost 4 bases and J 5 bases, leaving 14 bases between the germline ends. The CDR3 is made up of 14 amino acids. The germline gives CDR1 ENHRY, CDR2 SYGVKD. The CDR3 spells CAISGGTGRYGYTF. CDR3 nucleotides: TGTGCCATCAGTGGGGGGACGGGCCGTTATGGCTACACCTTC.

The J gene is TRBJ2-3, the V gene TRBV5-1; D not resolved. With 0 bases removed from V and 5 bases from J, the gap between germline ends came to 13 bases. CDR3 length: 15 amino acids. CDR1 is SGHRS and CDR2 is YFSETQ in the germline V gene. As DNA, the CDR3 is TGCGCCAGCAGCTTGGCCCAGTGGGGAATAGATACGCAGTATTTT. It yields the protein CASSLAQWGIDTQYF.

This clonotype was recorded a few times. The chain uses TRBV6-1 and TRBJ1-5; 9 bases agree with TRBD1. The CDR3 spans 17 residues. CDR1 and CDR2 (germline): MNHNS, SASEGT. Unmatched junction bases numbered 13, after V lost 6 bases and J lost 4 bases. The CDR3 loop is CASSSGTGRGVNQPQHF. The CDR3 DNA sequence: TGTGCCAGCAGCTCCGGGACAGGGAGAGGGGTTAATCAGCCCCAGCATTTT.

This chain uses TRBV11-2 with TRBJ1-4; perhaps TRBD1 as D (6 bases). The V end lost 8 bases, the J end lost 5 bases, and 21 bases lay between the germline ends. Germline CDR1 reads SGHAT; CDR2 reads FQNNGV. CDR3 length equals 16 residues. CDR3 in amino acids: CASGRDMNAINEKLFF. Written as DNA, the CDR3 is TGTGCCAGCGGCCGGGACATGAATGCGATCAATGAAAAACTGTTTTTT.

The chain employs TRBV4-3 and TRBJ2-3; 9 nucleotides align to TRBD2. Per germline, CDR1 LGHNA and CDR2 YSLEER. There are 17 residues in the CDR3. The J segment lost 5 bases and the V segment lost 1 base, leaving 10 bases of the junction unmatched. The CDR3 DNA sequence: TGCGCCAGCAGCCAAGGAATTAGCGGGAGTTTTCAAGATACGCAGTATTTT. Translated, it gives CASSQGISGSFQDTQYF.

This chain links TRBV19 with TRBJ1-1, with TRBD1 matching 9 bases. The V and J ends lost 2 bases and 1 base, in that order; junction bases with no gene match: 8. The germline CDR1 and CDR2 sequences are LNHDA and SQIVND (reference sequence). This CDR3 contains 17 residues. Here the CDR3 reads CASSILDGTGPNTEAFF. DNA for the CDR3: TGTGCCAGTAGTATATTGGACGGGACAGGGCCGAACACTGAAGCTTTCTTT.

The J gene is TRBJ1-1, the V gene TRBV2; D not resolved. The CDR3 sequence is 14 residues long. V lost 4 bases and J 4 bases, leaving 13 bases between the germline ends. The germline V gene encodes CDR1 SNHLY and CDR2 FYNNEI. CDR3: CASSVVGLGTEAFF. In nucleotides, the CDR3 is TGTGCCAGCAGTGTAGTCGGATTGGGCACTGAAGCTTTCTTT.

This clonotype came up a few times. The chain carries TRBV20-1 and TRBJ2-3; TRBD2 matches 13 bases. This CDR3 comprises 16 residues. V was pared by 5 bases and J by 5 bases, with 10 bases of the junction left unmatched. CDR1 and CDR2 (germline): DFQATT, SNEGSKA (reference sequence). As DNA, the CDR3 is TGCAGTGCTCCCGGACTAGCGGGGGCCGCGGGAGATACGCAGTATTTT. This gives the protein CSAPGLAGAAGDTQYF.

The V and J genes are TRBV7-2 and TRBJ1-1, with no clear D. CDR3 length equals 14 residues. V shed 5 bases and J shed 1 base, with 11 bases lying between them. Germline V lookup: CDR1 SGHTA, CDR2 FQGNSA. In nucleotides, the CDR3 is TGTGCCAGCAGCCCCTGGGTGGAGAACACTGAAGCTTTCTTT. Translating gives CASSPWVENTEAFF.

Ten or more counts support this clonotype. V is TRBV29-1 and J is TRBJ1-3, with D unclear. Trimming took 5 bases from V and 0 from J, leaving 8 bases between them. CDR3 length: 13 amino acids. Per the germline V gene, CDR1 is SQVTM and CDR2 is ANQGSEA. CDR3: CSVLVNSGNTIYF. As DNA, the CDR3 is TGCAGCGTTTTGGTGAACTCTGGAAACACCATATATTTT. The full variable domain, completed using reference TRBV29-1 and TRBJ1-3, is SAVISQKPSRDICQRGTSLTIQCQVDSQVTMMFWYRQQPGQSLTLIATANQGSEATYESGFVIDKFPISRPNLTFSTLTVSNMSPEDSSIYLCSVLVNSGNTIYFGEGSWLTVV.

This clonotype was observed a handful of times. The V gene is TRBV12-3 or TRBV12-4, the J gene TRBJ1-2; 7 nucleotides line up with TRBD1. V shed 4 bases and J 5 bases; nucleotides not matched to a gene: 7. The CDR3 has 14 amino acids. The CDR3 nucleotides are TGTGCCAGCAGTTCGCGACAGGGAACTTATGGCTACACCTTC. Translated: CASSSRQGTYGYTF.

The rearrangement links TRBV27 to TRBJ1-2; D is unclear. The CDR3 loop spans 13 amino acids. V was trimmed by 4 bases and J by 1 base, leaving 7 bases between them. Germline CDR1 MNHEY, CDR2 SMNVEV (reference sequence). The CDR3 is CASSSNLNYGYTF. In nucleotides, the CDR3 is TGTGCCAGCAGTTCGAACCTTAACTATGGCTACACCTTC.